This is a list of T cell receptor beta chains from one sample in a study of early T cells in non-severe SARS-CoV-2 infection. MiXCR, run by TCRdb on the 5' RACE reads, gives a single entry per CDR3 protein. In the table there are about 25,000 distinct CDR3 sequences, nearly 5% of which are singletons. Sample: whole blood. These receptors all stem from an adult who was a healthcare worker with PCR-confirmed SARS-CoV-2 infection or an uninfected control (not recorded which). The CDR3 runs from the conserved cysteine through the conserved F or W. D genes are given only for firm matches. Size tells how often a clone was seen (once, few, many) or the class of an expanded clone, and some rows leave it out.

v_call	cdr3_length	clone_size	j_call	d_call	cdr3_aa	cdr3_nt
TRBV5-6	15	.	TRBJ2-1	.	CASSPTRDPRNEQFF	TGTGCCAGCAGCCCGACCCGGGACCCACGCAATGAGCAGTTCTTC
TRBV6-2/TRBV6-3	12	.	TRBJ2-1	.	CASGAAYNEQFF	TGTGCCAGCGGGGCTGCCTACAATGAGCAGTTCTTC
TRBV5-1	16	many	TRBJ2-6	.	CASSPYTRSGANVLTF	TGCGCCAGCAGCCCTTATACCCGATCTGGGGCCAACGTCCTGACTTTC
TRBV3-1	14	.	TRBJ1-1	.	CASSQPTPNTEAFF	TGTGCCAGCAGCCAACCTACACCGAACACTGAAGCTTTCTTT
TRBV12-3/TRBV12-4	16	many	TRBJ2-3	.	CASSSQGGVGTDTQYF	TGTGCCAGCAGCTCGCAAGGGGGAGTGGGCACAGATACGCAGTATTTT
TRBV18	12	many	TRBJ2-3	.	CASSPDRNTQYF	TGTGCCAGCTCACCAGATCGAAATACGCAGTATTTT
TRBV7-9	12	many	TRBJ2-1	.	CARQDLYNEQFF	TGTGCCCGGCAGGACCTCTACAATGAGCAGTTCTTC
TRBV12-2	16	many	TRBJ2-7	.	CASRLDKGRLAYEQYF	TGTGCAAGTCGCTTAGACAAGGGCAGACTTGCCTACGAGCAGTACTTC
TRBV4-1	17	many	TRBJ2-3	TRBD2	CASSQDRASGGTDTQYF	TGCGCCAGCAGCCAAGATCGGGCGAGCGGGGGAACAGATACGCAGTATTTT
TRBV6-6	12	many	TRBJ2-1	.	CASSYSSDEQFF	TGTGCCAGCAGTTACTCCTCCGATGAGCAGTTCTTC